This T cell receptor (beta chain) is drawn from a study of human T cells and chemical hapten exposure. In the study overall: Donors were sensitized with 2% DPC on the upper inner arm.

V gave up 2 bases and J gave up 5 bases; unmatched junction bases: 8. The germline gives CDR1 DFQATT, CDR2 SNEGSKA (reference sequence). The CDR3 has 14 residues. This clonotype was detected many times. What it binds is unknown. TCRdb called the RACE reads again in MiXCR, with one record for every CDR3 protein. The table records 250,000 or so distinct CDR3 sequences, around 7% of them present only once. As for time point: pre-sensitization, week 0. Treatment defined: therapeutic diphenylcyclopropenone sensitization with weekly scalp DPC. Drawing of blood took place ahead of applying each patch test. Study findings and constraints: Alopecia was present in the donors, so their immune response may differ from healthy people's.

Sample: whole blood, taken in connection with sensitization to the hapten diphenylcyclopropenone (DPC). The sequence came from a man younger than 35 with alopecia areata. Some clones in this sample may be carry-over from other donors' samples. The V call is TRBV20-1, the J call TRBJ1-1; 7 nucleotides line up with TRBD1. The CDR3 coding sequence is TGCAGTGCTAGATCGGCCAGGGGGGAGACTGAAGCTTTCTTT. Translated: CSARSARGETEAFF.